This T cell receptor (beta chain) was found in a study of blood T cell repertoires in COVID-19. Germline V lookup: CDR1 MDHEN, CDR2 SYDVKM. The CDR3 consists of 13 residues. V gave up 1 base and J gave up 4 bases, with 7 bases separating them. The method was immunoSEQ multiplex PCR; TCRdb's version includes in-frame clones alone and lacks a portion of them. The profile covers approximately 180,000 clones, with 80% to 90% appearing a single time and about 3.3% taken by the ten largest. This sequence joins TRBV28 and TRBJ1-2; possibly TRBD1 for D (5 bases). Material: peripheral blood. This TCR was recovered from a man aged 60 to 75 with acute or convalescent COVID-19. CDR3 DNA: TGTGCCAGCAGTTTATCAGGGCTCTATGGCTACACCTTC. This codes for CASSLSGLYGYTF.